This TCR beta chain was retrieved from a study of CD8 T cells in Susac syndrome. Germline V gene sequence: CDR1 DFQATT, CDR2 SNEGSKA (reference sequence). There are 13 residues in the CDR3. With 7 bases clipped from V and 5 bases from J, the junction kept 7 bases outside the gene matches. CD8+ and CD4+ T cells taken from blood had their TCR beta sequenced. With random hexamers, 0.5 to 1 ug RNA was reverse transcribed. One entry per CDR3 protein results from TCRdb running MiXCR on the immunoSEQ multiplex PCR reads. The sample shows around 200,000 distinct CDR3 sequences, under 97% of them seen only once. This clonotype was observed once.

This sequence joins TRBV20-1 and TRBJ1-5, with 8 bases fitting TRBD1. The specimen was CD4+ T cells from PBMCs. This TCR was recovered from a human donor with multiple sclerosis. The CDR3 DNA reads TGCAGTGTCTCGGACAGGGCGGATCAGCCCCAGCATTTT. It encodes CSVSDRADQPQHF.